Below, 6 T cell receptor beta chains from the same sample are listed, as sequenced in a study of T cell responses to AZD1222 COVID-19 vaccine. Method: immunoSEQ multiplex PCR; TCRdb's copy keeps in-frame clones and lacks some. The sample has roughly 130,000 clones; 87% are singletons. The source was peripheral blood, collected on day 0 of AZD1222 vaccination. The receptors here all came from an adult in good health.

The rearrangement links TRBV19 to TRBJ2-3; unclear D gene. With 3 bases removed from V and 1 base from J, the gap between germline ends came to 5 bases. The germline V gene has CDR1 LNHDA and CDR2 SQIVND (reference sequence). This CDR3 is 13 amino acids long. The CDR3 nucleotides read TGTGCCAGTAGTATCCCCGGCACAGATACGCAGTATTTT. This codes for CASSIPGTDTQYF.

The J gene is TRBJ2-7, the V gene TRBV6-5, with 10 bases that match TRBD1. The CDR3 is 15 residues long. CDR1 is MNHEY, CDR2 SVGAGI, per germline. Trimming at V came to 2 bases and at J to 5 bases, leaving 6 bases not matched to a gene. The CDR3 bases are TGTGCCAGCAGTTACGCGACAGGGGGCCGGGACGAGCAGTACTTC. Encoded protein: CASSYATGGRDEQYF.

This chain uses TRBV3-1 (or the pseudogene TRBV3-2) with TRBJ2-4; D may correspond to TRBD1 or TRBD2 (5 bases each). Trimming pared 2 bases from V and 0 bases from J, leaving 14 bases between. CDR3 length: 17 residues. Germline V gene sequence: CDR1 LGHDT, CDR2 YNNKEL (reference sequence). CDR3 nucleotides: TGTGCCAGCAGCCAATTTGCGAGGGGCCAAGCCAAAAACATTCAGTACTTC. It translates to CASSQFARGQAKNIQYF.

The chain couples TRBV7-2 to TRBJ1-5; D ambiguous. Trimming shortened V by 1 base and J by 0 bases, and 7 bases separated the two germline ends. Germline V gives CDR1 SGHTA, CDR2 FQGNSA. The CDR3 is 15 residues long. The CDR3 protein is CASSLGGNSNQPQHF. The CDR3 DNA reads as TGTGCCAGCAGCTTAGGCGGTAATAGCAATCAGCCCCAGCATTTT.

The chain combines TRBV14 with TRBJ1-4; the D is unclear. V was clipped by 0 bases and J by 8 bases, with 16 bases between them. Germline CDR1 is SGHDN and CDR2 is FVKESK. The CDR3 consists of 16 residues. Here the CDR3 reads CASSQEIHEGIEKLFF. CDR3 DNA: TGTGCCAGCAGCCAAGAGATCCACGAGGGTATCGAAAAACTGTTTTTT.

The chain uses TRBV28 and TRBJ1-3, with unresolved D. Between the trimmed V and J ends, which lost 7 bases and 0 bases, there was a span of 7 bases. CDR1 and CDR2 (germline): MDHEN, SYDVKM. The CDR3 runs 13 residues. The DNA for the CDR3 is TGTGCCAGCAACCGACCCTCTGGAAACACCATATATTTT. This codes for CASNRPSGNTIYF.